Reported below is one T cell receptor beta chain. The target of this receptor is not known. Base-call qualities are not available, and no considerably larger clone is one nucleotide away. Via the germline V gene, CDR1 is MNHNS and CDR2 SASEGT. The CDR3 sequence holds 14 residues, the cysteine and phenylalanine included. Only the CDR3 DNA stays, 42 bases, in frame from base 1. Between the V and J ends, shortened by 8 bases and 9 bases respectively, the junction contains 20 bases. This entry belongs to a study of blood T cell repertoires in COVID-19 (dated by TCRdb to the early 2020s). Regarding the research as a whole: The collaborator samples originated in the United States, Italy and Spain and spanned the acute and convalescent phases of COVID-19. The repertoires were released in a freely available public database intended as a resource for research on the immune response to SARS-CoV-2. The material from the prospective study consisted of cDNA or gDNA derived from T cells, B-cell-depleted T cells, or PBMCs. Nearly every sample came with metadata listing a de-identified subject ID, COVID-19 status, age in years and sex. HLA class I and class II types, where available, came from metadata supplied by the sample provider rather than from assay-based typing. Deeply sampled blood TCRbeta repertoires from subjects exposed to, actively infected with, or recovered from COVID-19 were included in the dataset. The samples were drawn from two sources: the first 160 participants of the ongoing ImmuneRACE study, and some 1,300 subjects contributed by 6 global collaborators.

TCRbeta CDR3 regions were amplified from genomic DNA by means of the immunoSEQ Assay, a bias-controlled multiplex PCR. Processing in the source paper ran as follows. The number of nucleated cells in each sample was estimated from the amplification of reference gene primers within the assay. To quantify the absolute abundance of each unique TCRbeta CDR3 rearrangement, sequence reads were collapsed and filtered. Productive Simpson clonality was computed per sample as the square root of Simpson's diversity index over productive rearrangements. TCRdb re-hosts the immuneACCESS table, in-frame sequences only. Its copies lack some clones; in the studies checked, an unresolved V gene accounts for under half of them, and the cause for the rest is not known. V and J calls and clone size are those listed in that table; D and trimming were worked out from the DNA. The table for this sample lists under 250,000 clones; 86% of them were counted only once. The ten largest clonotypes hold more than 9% of the sample.

In Seattle, one collaborating source enrolled patients while the infection was active and tracked those patients longitudinally over the course of disease. The collaborating institutions used their own protocols to collect whole blood in K2EDTA tubes. For TCRbeta analysis, collaborators shipped samples as frozen whole blood, isolated PBMCs, or DNA extracted from either of those sample types. The full study reports these points: Clinical and demographic metadata were provided uncurated, with the amount varying by source and participant.

The clonotype comes from a man between 50 and 59 years old with COVID-19, enrolled during active disease. This sequence uses TRBV6-1 and TRBJ2-1; perhaps TRBD2 is the D gene, with 6 bases matching. Material: peripheral blood. The CDR3 reads as follows: CASLTSAGASEQFF. The sequenced DNA is TGTGCCAGCCTGACTAGTGCTGGTGCGAGTGAGCAGTTCTTC.